These 25 T cell receptor beta chains were all obtained from the same sample, sequenced in a study of shared clonotypes between healthy human individuals. Naive-designated CD8 cells lacked CD45RO, were positively enriched for CCR7, and omitted terminally differentiated effector memory CD45RA+ cells. Measured with immunoSEQ multiplex PCR; TCRdb has only the in-frame clones, and not every one. The sample holds approximately 2,000,000 clones, 90% to 95% seen once. Sequencing was done on a sample of naive CD8+ T cells from PBMCs. Receptors were obtained from a man aged 18 to 29 in good health. Some clones in this sample may be carry-over from other donors' samples.

This chain links TRBV28 with TRBJ2-7, with a weak D call TRBD1 (6 bases). This CDR3 is 12 amino acids long. The germline gives CDR1 MDHEN, CDR2 SYDVKM. The ends were cut back, 4 bases at V and 7 bases at J, with 11 bases in the middle. Here the CDR3 reads CASSWDTQEQYF. The CDR3 DNA is TGTGCCAGCAGTTGGGACACCCAAGAGCAGTACTTC.

This clone was observed a single time. For the CDR3, the DNA is TGTGCCAGTAGTTCCATTAACTATGGCTACACCTTC. Amino acid sequence: CASSSINYGYTF. This chain uses TRBV19 with TRBJ1-2; D is unclear. CDR1 is LNHDA and CDR2 is SQIVND in the germline V gene (reference sequence). Trimming pared 5 bases from V and 1 base from J, leaving 5 bases between. This CDR3 has 12 amino acids.

On this clone itself: As the CDR3 is not closed by the conserved phenylalanine or tryptophan, this likely results from a read error. The limits of the CDR3 on the DNA are not certain, so only TCRdb's listed CDR3 is given. The V gene is TRBV6-1, the J gene TRBJ1-2; the table's D gene call, TRBD1, was not cross checked with the DNA. CDR1 is MNHNS, CDR2 SASEGT, per germline. The CDR3 numbers 13 amino acids, ends counted. CDR3 amino acids: CASSRTLIGQGTV.

The gene calls are TRBV9 and TRBJ2-6, with D unclear. The CDR3 length is 15 residues. Germline CDR1 is SGDLS and CDR2 is YYNGEE. Trimming removed 4 bases from V and 0 bases from J, with 8 bases in between. The CDR3 loop reads CASSLRTSGANVLTF. In DNA form, the CDR3 reads TGTGCCAGCAGCTTACGTACCTCTGGGGCCAACGTCCTGACTTTC. The complete variable domain, with remaining parts taken from reference TRBV9 and TRBJ2-6, reads DSGVTQTPKHLITATGQRVTLRCSPRSGDLSVYWYQQSLDQGLQFLIQYYNGEERAKGNILERFSAQQFPDLHSELNLSSLELGDSALYFCASSLRTSGANVLTFGAGSRLTVL.

In regard to this clone: The same CDR3 also results from other DNA sequences found in this sample. The chain is built from TRBV9 and TRBJ2-3, with 7 bases that match TRBD2. The V segment lost 0 bases and the J segment 4 bases; nucleotides outside the gene matches: 5. The CDR3 is 15 residues long. CDR1 is SGDLS, CDR2 YYNGEE, per germline. The DNA for the CDR3 is TGTGCCAGCAGCGTAGTGTCAGGGAGGGCAGATACGCAGTATTTT. Its translation: CASSVVSGRADTQYF.

The chain employs TRBV19 and TRBJ2-7; D gene unclear. Trimming removed 6 bases from V and 1 base from J, with 10 bases in between. This CDR3 is 13 amino acids long. The germline V gene has CDR1 LNHDA and CDR2 SQIVND (reference sequence). The CDR3 DNA follows: TGTGCCAGTAGCCCGAGCCCTTCCTACGAGCAGTACTTC. This gives the protein CASSPSPSYEQYF.

The rearrangement links TRBV10-3 to TRBJ2-1; D call uncertain. The V gene lost 2 bases and the J gene lost 0 bases, with 17 bases spanning the gap. This CDR3 has 18 amino acids. Germline CDR1 is ENHRY and CDR2 is SYGVKD. CDR3 DNA sequence: TGTGCCATCAGTGAGAAGGGCGCCGGCGGACCCTCCTACAATGAGCAGTTCTTC. Its translation is CAISEKGAGGPSYNEQFF.

This clone was counted a few times. The chain employs TRBV4-2 and TRBJ1-2; D is undetermined. This CDR3 contains 14 residues. Germline V gene data show CDR1 as LGHNA and CDR2 as YNFKEQ. The V end was cut by 0 bases, the J end by 2 bases, with 7 bases between. CDR3 sequence: CASSQDYSNYGYTF. The CDR3 nucleotides are TGTGCCAGCAGCCAAGACTACAGCAACTATGGCTACACCTTC.

The chain uses TRBV29-1 and TRBJ2-1; 7 bases are shared with TRBD1. V was clipped by 6 bases and J by 5 bases; unmatched bases: 10. Germline CDR1 is SQVTM and CDR2 is ANQGSEA. The CDR3 has 14 amino acids. This chain's CDR3 is CSVAGTVFNNEQFF. CDR3 nucleotide sequence: TGCAGCGTGGCCGGGACAGTCTTCAACAATGAGCAGTTCTTC.

The chain combines TRBV6-1 with TRBJ1-5; D is ambiguous. This CDR3 contains 13 residues. Germline V gene sequence: CDR1 MNHNS, CDR2 SASEGT. Trimming removed 4 bases at V and 0 bases at J, with 4 bases between. CDR3 DNA: TGTGCCAGCAGTGCACCTAGCAATCAGCCCCAGCATTTT. This sequence encodes CASSAPSNQPQHF.

The rearrangement joins TRBV29-1 to TRBJ1-5; D unresolved. Deletions cut 1 base from V and 0 bases from J, with 4 bases between. CDR1 is SQVTM, CDR2 ANQGSEA, per germline. The CDR3 covers 13 residues. The chain's CDR3 is CSVEVGSNQPQHF. CDR3 in DNA: TGCAGCGTTGAAGTCGGTAGCAATCAGCCCCAGCATTTT.

This chain uses TRBV11-2 with TRBJ2-5, with unresolved D. The CDR3 sequence is 14 residues long. Trimming took 3 bases from V and 5 from J, leaving 13 bases between them. The germline gives CDR1 SGHAT, CDR2 FQNNGV. Here the CDR3 reads CASSLEWGWETQYF. DNA of the CDR3: TGTGCCAGCAGCTTGGAATGGGGATGGGAGACCCAGTACTTC.

V and J are TRBV14 and TRBJ1-2; D possibly corresponds to TRBD1 (6 bases). The CDR3 length is 15 residues. Trimming left V 2 bases short and J 4 bases short, with 14 bases between. CDR1 and CDR2 (germline): SGHDN, FVKESK. CDR3 protein: CASSQIPTGIYGYTF. CDR3 nucleotide sequence: TGTGCCAGCAGCCAAATTCCGACAGGCATCTATGGCTACACCTTC.

This chain connects TRBV7-3 to TRBJ2-1; D uncertain. The CDR3 covers 18 residues. Per the germline V gene, CDR1 is SGHTA and CDR2 is FQGTGA. V was pared by 5 bases and J by 7 bases, with 27 bases between. This CDR3 is CASSPTGVIGMEVNEQFF. The CDR3 DNA follows: TGTGCCAGCAGCCCAACTGGAGTCATAGGGATGGAAGTTAATGAGCAGTTCTTC.

The chain recombines TRBV30 with TRBJ2-1, with D tentatively TRBD2 (6 bases). Trimming cost V 0 bases and J 0 bases, with 21 bases left between them. Germline lookup yields CDR1 GTSNPN and CDR2 SVGIG (reference sequence). The CDR3 length is 19 residues. The chain's CDR3 is CAWSVLSSARSGSYNEQFF. CDR3 bases: TGTGCCTGGAGTGTATTGTCTAGCGCCCGGTCGGGCTCCTACAATGAGCAGTTCTTC.

The rearrangement uses TRBV14 and TRBJ2-7, with unresolved D. V was cut by 3 bases and J by 6 bases, with 6 bases left in between. This CDR3 region has 11 residues. In germline, CDR1 is SGHDN, CDR2 FVKESK. CDR3 sequence (DNA): TGTGCCAGCAGCCATGGGGTCGAGCAGTACTTC. It encodes CASSHGVEQYF.

This chain links TRBV11-2 with TRBJ1-4; TRBD1 aligns across 9 bases. Germline V gene sequence: CDR1 SGHAT, CDR2 FQNNGV. After removal of 5 bases from V and 0 bases from J, the junction contained 13 bases not matched to a gene. The CDR3 spans 19 residues. CDR3 residues: CASSPPWTGEIATNEKLFF. The CDR3 nucleotides read TGTGCCAGCAGCCCACCCTGGACAGGGGAAATCGCAACTAATGAAAAACTGTTTTTT.

The rearrangement uses TRBV4-3 and TRBJ2-1, with TRBD2 matching over 10 bases. Germline assignment: CDR1 LGHNA and CDR2 YSLEER. This CDR3 region has 18 residues. The J segment lost 8 bases and the V segment lost 1 base, leaving 14 bases of the junction unmatched. CDR3 DNA: TGCGCCAGCAGCCAAGTTGGGAACCTAGCGGGAGTATGGCATGAGCAGTTCTTC. As protein: CASSQVGNLAGVWHEQFF.

The V gene is TRBV4-1, the J gene TRBJ1-5; a weak D match, TRBD1 (5 bases). Germline V lookup: CDR1 MGHRA, CDR2 YSYEKL. The germline V and J ends were trimmed by 1 base and 3 bases, with 13 bases remaining between them. CDR3 length equals 16 residues. The CDR3 reads CASSQGTGLFNQPQHF. CDR3 nucleotide sequence: TGCGCCAGCAGCCAAGGAACAGGTCTGTTCAATCAGCCCCAGCATTTT.

The chain employs TRBV19 and TRBJ1-1; 10 nucleotides match TRBD1. Germline V gene sequence: CDR1 LNHDA, CDR2 SQIVND (reference sequence). The CDR3 totals 15 residues. Unmatched junction bases numbered 8, after V lost 5 bases and J lost 5 bases. CDR3 in amino acids: CASSPDRGQGTEAFF. In DNA, the CDR3 is TGTGCCAGTAGTCCAGACAGGGGGCAGGGAACTGAAGCTTTCTTT. Drawing the rest from reference TRBV19 and TRBJ1-1, the complete variable domain is DGGITQSPKYLFRKEGQNVTLSCEQNLNHDAMYWYRQDPGQGLRLIYYSQIVNDFQKGDIAEGYSVSREKKESFPLTVTSAQKNPTAFYLCASSPDRGQGTEAFFGQGTRLTVV.

This clone was seen at least ten times. The genes are TRBV10-1 and TRBJ2-1; D possibly corresponds to TRBD2 (5 bases). CDR3 length equals 14 residues. V lost 6 bases and J lost 9, with 18 bases in between. CDR1 WNHNN and CDR2 SYGVQD come from the germline V gene (reference sequence). The CDR3, as DNA: TGCGCCAGCAGCCGTAGCGAGATGCGCCCTGAGCAGTTCTTC. It is translated as CASSRSEMRPEQFF.

The genes are TRBV6-1 and TRBJ1-2; tentative D call: TRBD1 (6 bases). Germline CDR1 and CDR2: MNHNS and SASEGT. This CDR3 contains 15 residues. V was shortened by 6 bases and J by 4 bases, with 18 bases between the two germline ends. This CDR3 reads CASRQGKSVGYGYTF. DNA for the CDR3: TGTGCCAGCAGGCAGGGGAAGAGTGTCGGCTATGGCTACACCTTC.

The V and J genes are TRBV27 and TRBJ1-2; 11 bases line up with TRBD1. There are 16 residues in the CDR3. Looked up from germline, CDR1 is MNHEY and CDR2 is SMNVEV (reference sequence). Trimming took 4 bases from V and 7 from J; bases not matched to a gene: 11. The CDR3 region has the DNA TGTGCCAGCAGTTCTGTCCCCGGACAGGGGGCGCTTGGCTACACCTTC. Amino acids: CASSSVPGQGALGYTF.

This chain links TRBV7-2 with TRBJ2-7; D not resolved. The CDR3 totals 14 residues. From germline, CDR1 is SGHTA and CDR2 FQGNSA. Trimming cost V 3 bases and J 2 bases, with 11 bases left between them. CDR3 loop: CASSFSGGAYEQYF. Here the CDR3 DNA reads TGTGCCAGCAGCTTCTCGGGCGGCGCCTACGAGCAGTACTTC.

V gene TRBV10-1 combines with J gene TRBJ1-1; D ambiguous. Trimming pared 2 bases from V and 1 base from J, leaving 5 bases between. Per the germline V gene, CDR1 is WNHNN and CDR2 is SYGVQD (reference sequence). The CDR3 runs to 13 residues. The CDR3 region has the DNA TGCGCCAGCAGTGAGCTAAGGAACACTGAAGCTTTCTTT. It is translated as CASSELRNTEAFF.